The 11 T cell receptor beta chains listed next were all sequenced from one sample in a study of blood T cell repertoires in COVID-19 (dated by TCRdb to 2020 to 2021). The receptor library was made with the immunoSEQ multiplex PCR assay. Not all clones reach the TCRdb copy of this immuneACCESS table, which keeps in-frame sequences only. Checked studies attribute under half of the gap to unresolved V genes and leave the rest unexplained. In this sample the table shows about 150,000 clones, approximately 80% of which occur a single time. 9.8% of the sample goes to the ten largest clones. What was sequenced was peripheral blood. The receptors stem from a woman aged 50 to 65 with acute or convalescent COVID-19.

V is TRBV3-1 (or the pseudogene TRBV3-2) and J is TRBJ2-1; a possible D gene is TRBD2 (6 bases). Germline V lookup: CDR1 LGHDT, CDR2 YNNKEL (reference sequence). V lost 0 bases and J 7 bases, leaving 25 bases between the germline ends. This CDR3 spans 19 amino acids. The CDR3 nucleotides read TGTGCCAGCAGCCAAGATGGGGGGTGTGTAGTGTGGCGGAGGAATGAGCAGTTCTTC. Residues: CASSQDGGCVVWRRNEQFF.

This CDR3 reads CASSSRQGYNSPLHF. Here the CDR3 DNA reads TGTGCCAGCAGCTCCCGACAGGGTTATAATTCACCCCTCCACTTT. The chain joins TRBV9 to TRBJ1-6; 7 bases agree with TRBD1. Germline V gives CDR1 SGDLS, CDR2 YYNGEE. Trimming at V came to 4 bases and at J to 4 bases, leaving 5 bases not matched to a gene. The CDR3 extends over 15 amino acids. Full variable domain (remainder filled in from reference TRBV9 and TRBJ1-6): DSGVTQTPKHLITATGQRVTLRCSPRSGDLSVYWYQQSLDQGLQFLIQYYNGEERAKGNILERFSAQQFPDLHSELNLSSLELGDSALYFCASSSRQGYNSPLHFGNGTRLTVT.

The CDR3 DNA reads as TGTGCCAGCAGCTTAGCAGGGAATACTGAAGCTTTCTTT. Amino acids: CASSLAGNTEAFF. The J gene is TRBJ1-1, the V gene TRBV7-3; D is perhaps TRBD1 (5 bases). The CDR3 consists of 13 residues. V lost 2 bases and J 5 bases, leaving 9 bases between the germline ends. Germline CDR1 is SGHTA and CDR2 is FQGTGA.

The V call is TRBV5-1, the J call TRBJ2-4; D is perhaps TRBD2 (6 bases). Between the trimmed V and J ends, which lost 4 bases and 1 base, there was a span of 15 bases. CDR3 length equals 16 residues. The germline CDR1 and CDR2 sequences are SGHRS and YFSETQ. The CDR3 DNA sequence: TGCGCCAGCAGCGCGGGACCCCTCAGGGCCAAAAACATTCAGTACTTC. The encoded protein is CASSAGPLRAKNIQYF.

The V gene is TRBV6-6, the J gene TRBJ2-2; 7 bases match TRBD1. The CDR3 length is 13 residues. Germline loops: CDR1 MNHNY, CDR2 SVGAGI (reference sequence). V was pared by 6 bases and J by 7 bases, with 5 bases of the junction left unmatched. The CDR3 DNA follows: TGTGCCAGCAGATTGAGACAGGGCGGGGAGCTGTTTTTT. It encodes CASRLRQGGELFF.

The chain has TRBV5-1 and TRBJ2-3; a weak D match, TRBD1 (6 bases). This CDR3 is 15 amino acids long. V shed 6 bases and J shed 2 bases, with 16 bases lying between them. Germline V gene data show CDR1 as SGHRS and CDR2 as YFSETQ. DNA of the CDR3: TGCGCCAGCAATGATAGGGGGACCTCCACAGATACGCAGTATTTT. Its translation is CASNDRGTSTDTQYF. Variable domain in full (rest from reference TRBV5-1 and TRBJ2-3): KAGVTQTPRYLIKTRGQQVTLSCSPISGHRSVSWYQQTPGQGLQFLFEYFSETQRNKGNFPGRFSGRQFSNSRSEMNVSTLELGDSALYLCASNDRGTSTDTQYFGPGTRLTVL.

This clone was counted once. One end of the junction varies from germline; a read error may be responsible. J is TRBJ1-2 and V is TRBV14; D may be TRBD1 (6 bases). Germline V lookup: CDR1 SGHDN, CDR2 FVKESK. The CDR3 loop spans 12 amino acids. The CDR3 region has the DNA TGTGCCAGCAGCCTCTTACAGGGTGATACCGCCTTC. This gives the protein CASSLLQGDTAF.

Only one count was recorded for this clone. V usage is TRBV7-8 and J usage is TRBJ2-1, with D possibly matching TRBD1 (5 bases). Germline CDR1 is SGHVS and CDR2 is FQNEAQ. CDR3 length: 16 residues. Trimming removed 2 bases at V and 5 bases at J, with 16 bases between. DNA of the CDR3: TGTGCCAGCAGCTTAATCCGGGCTTTAGGGGACAATGAGCAGTTCTTC. Translation: CASSLIRALGDNEQFF. Full variable domain (missing parts from reference TRBV7-8 and TRBJ2-1): GAGVSQSPRYKVAKRGQDVALRCDPISGHVSLFWYQQALGQGPEFLTYFQNEAQLDKSGLPSDRFFAERPEGSVSTLKIQRTQQEDSAVYLCASSLIRALGDNEQFFGPGTRLTVL.

The chain uses TRBV5-1 and TRBJ1-4; 7 bases align to TRBD1. CDR3 length equals 15 residues. CDR1 is SGHRS, CDR2 YFSETQ, per germline. The junction had 7 bases not matched to a gene; V was cut back by 0 bases and J by 8 bases. The CDR3 DNA is TGCGCCAGCAGCTTGGCAAACAGGGGAGGCGAAAAACTGTTTTTT. Protein: CASSLANRGGEKLFF.

About this clone: Distinct nucleotide sequences in the sample also encode this CDR3. V usage is TRBV7-2 and J usage is TRBJ2-7; D is unclear. This CDR3 region has 12 residues. With 4 bases removed from V and 0 bases from J, the gap between germline ends came to 4 bases. Germline V gene lookup returns CDR1 SGHTA and CDR2 FQGNSA. CDR3 DNA: TGTGCCAGCAGCTCTAGCTCCTACGAGCAGTACTTC. Translating it yields CASSSSSYEQYF.

CDR3 amino acids: CASMEQGISGNTIYF. In nucleotides, the CDR3 is TGTGCCAGCATGGAGCAGGGAATATCTGGAAACACCATATATTTT. The V and J genes are TRBV6-5 and TRBJ1-3; a possible D gene is TRBD1 (5 bases). Germline values: CDR1 MNHEY, CDR2 SVGAGI. V dropped 7 bases and J dropped 1 base, with 14 bases sitting between them. This CDR3 has 15 residues.